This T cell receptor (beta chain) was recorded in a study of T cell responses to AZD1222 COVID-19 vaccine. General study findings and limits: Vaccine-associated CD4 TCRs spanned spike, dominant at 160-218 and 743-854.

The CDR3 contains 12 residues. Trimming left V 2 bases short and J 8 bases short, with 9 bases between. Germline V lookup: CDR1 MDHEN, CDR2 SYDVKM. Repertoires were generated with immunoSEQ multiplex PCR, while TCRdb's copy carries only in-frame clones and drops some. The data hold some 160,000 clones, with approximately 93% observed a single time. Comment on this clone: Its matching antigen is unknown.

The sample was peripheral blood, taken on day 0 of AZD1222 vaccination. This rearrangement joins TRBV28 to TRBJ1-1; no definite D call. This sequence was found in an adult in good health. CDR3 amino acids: CASSLVVGEAFF. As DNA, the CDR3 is TGTGCCAGCAGTTTAGTGGTCGGAGAAGCTTTCTTT.